This T cell receptor beta chain is drawn from a study of graft-versus-host responses after intestinal transplantation. Background on the study: Multivisceral, liver-intestinal, or isolated intestinal grafts were transplanted into recipients. All recipients got anti-thymocyte globulin induction, then tacrolimus and steroids for roughly three years.

Sequencing used immunoSEQ multiplex PCR; TCRdb keeps in-frame clones, though not all of them. The data show 43,000 or so clones, 80% to 95% seen once. Looked up from germline, CDR1 is SGHTA and CDR2 is FQGTGA. J was trimmed by 4 bases and V by 0 bases; bases with no gene match: 13. The CDR3 consists of 19 residues. Source: PBMCs, taken 750 to 800 days after a first intestinal transplant, on the day of a second. The TCR originated in a human patient who received an intestinal transplant, so some T cells may come from the graft donor. The chain joins TRBV7-3 to TRBJ2-3; 10 bases are shared with TRBD2. The CDR3 here is CASSLTLSSSGSSADTQYF. In DNA, the CDR3 is TGTGCCAGCAGCTTAACCCTTTCTTCTAGCGGGAGTTCGGCAGATACGCAGTATTTT.